This T cell receptor beta chain was profiled in a study of T-cell reconstitution after alpha-beta-depleted transplantation in children. This clonotype showed up many times. Unique molecular identifiers featured in how the TCRbeta library was prepared. TCRdb reanalysed the PCR reads using MiXCR and keeps one entry per CDR3 protein. The sample lists some 200,000 distinct CDR3 sequences, more than 7.5% seen once, with about 4.8% in the top ten. The CDR3 loop spans 18 amino acids. Germline V gene data show CDR1 as MNHEY and CDR2 as SVGEGT. Trimming pared 7 bases from V and 1 base from J, leaving 25 bases between.

This sequence joins TRBV6-2 or TRBV6-3 and TRBJ1-1; no clear D. This sequence was found in a human donor who donated a stem cell graft to a child with SCID. The sequencing here drew on PBMCs from the stem cell graft donor, taken from the stem cell graft. The CDR3 loop is CASTLALTGWAQNTEAFF. CDR3 DNA sequence: TGTGCCAGCACCTTAGCCCTGACGGGCTGGGCCCAGAACACTGAAGCTTTCTTT.